This record covers a single T cell receptor beta chain. This clonotype was observed once. The antigen this receptor binds is unknown. Relative to the germline gene, one junction end is altered; a read error may explain this. Measured from the cysteine to the phenylalanine, the CDR3 is 15 residues long. Only the CDR3 DNA stays, 45 bases, in frame from base 1. The germline V gene specifies SGHRS as CDR1 and YFSETQ as CDR2. This sample was taken from a study of CD8 T cells in Susac syndrome (dated by TCRdb to 2018 to 2020). Background for the entire study: Of the Susac syndrome patients who were sequenced, 8 or 9 were in clinical remission while five or six had clinically active disease. The clonality of the CD8+ T cell repertoire was compared across some eleven healthy donors, around 14 Susac syndrome patients and fewer than 16 multiple sclerosis patients. Susac syndrome patients were therapy-naive, on corticosteroids (some also receiving IVIg), or on IVIg alone at blood withdrawal. Repertoire sequencing was used to test whether CD8+ T cell activation and differentiation in Susac syndrome was antigen driven. Paper-wide results and their limitations: In the total CD8+ and CD8+ TEMRA repertoires, sixteen and five Susac-specific public clones, respectively, were identified. The TCR sequencing and HLA analysis was acknowledged to have included a relatively small number of individuals. Clonal expansion was observed in Susac syndrome CD8+ repertoires, with the highest expansion in CD8+ TEMRA cells and greater expansion in clinically active than in remitting patients.

Peripheral blood CD8+ and CD4+ T cells from healthy donors, Susac syndrome patients and multiple sclerosis patients were profiled using high-throughput TCR beta sequencing. The Susac syndrome patients fulfilled recently defined diagnostic criteria for either definite or probable disease. Bulk CD8+ and CD4+ T cells were purified by magnetic negative isolation, whereas CD8+ TEMRA cells were enriched by FACS. Blood was collected in EDTA tubes and processed within 24 hours, with PBMCs isolated through density gradient centrifugation. PBMCs intended for TCR sequencing were cryopreserved in liquid nitrogen and thawed later in a water bath at 37 degrees C. A purity of at least 90% was achieved for sorted or isolated CD4+, CD8+ and CD8+ TEMRA cells. RNA was extracted with the RNeasy kit and 0.5 to 1 ug was reverse transcribed using random hexamers. The immunoSEQ multiplex PCR assay, which covers 54 Vbeta and 13 Jbeta segments, was used to amplify TCR beta CDR3 regions. PCR amplification bias was corrected by using a synthetic template baseline for primer optimization and computational correction. On the study's bioinformatics: Reads were assigned to V, D and J genes according to IMGT and analyzed in immunoSEQ Analyzer, with only productive sequences retained. To calculate clonality, Shannon entropy was normalized by log2 of the number of productive unique sequences and then subtracted from one. For each patient and control, public and private clones were evaluated among the 100 most prevalent clones. A clone was defined as Susac-specific if it was absent from the healthy and MS cohorts, from about 1,100 published viral clones and from other ImmuneACCESS disease sequences. TCRdb's own reprocessing of the public reads used fastp at Q25 and MiXCR and kept productive beta chains. For every CDR3 protein sequence, its rows merge into one entry that carries the most common genes and DNA. Here the V and J calls rest on TCRdb's processing, not on the authors' analysis. Recorded for this sample are fewer than 90,000 distinct CDR3 sequences; over 85% of them occurred a single time. 0.45% to 0.55% of the sample is held by the ten biggest clonotypes.

This TCR was recovered from a human donor with Susac syndrome. This receptor chain uses TRBV5-1 and TRBJ1-3; TRBD1 is perhaps the D gene, given 5 matching bases. The sample comprised CD8+ T cells from PBMCs. Here the CDR3 is given as CASTLGESSGNTIYF. The nucleotide sequence is TGCGCCAGCACCTTGGGGGAAAGCTCTGGAAACACCATATATTTT. Where the CDR3 stops, the reference TRBV5-1 and TRBJ1-3 genes take over; the full variable domain is KAGVTQTPRYLIKTRGQQVTLSCSPISGHRSVSWYQQTPGQGLQFLFEYFSETQRNKGNFPGRFSGRQFSNSRSEMNVSTLELGDSALYLCASTLGESSGNTIYFGEGSWLTVV.